This T cell receptor (beta chain) was obtained from a study of blood T cell repertoires in COVID-19. About the research overall: Samples representing acute and convalescent COVID-19 were sourced from the United States, Italy and Spain. PBMCs, B-cell-depleted T cells, or T cells were the source of the cDNA or gDNA that made up the material.

Trimming shortened V by 4 bases and J by 3 bases, and 12 bases separated the two germline ends. CDR1 and CDR2 from the germline V gene are SNHLY and FYNNEI. The CDR3 loop spans 14 amino acids. Per the authors' pipeline: From reference gene primer amplification, estimates of nucleated cell counts were derived. TCRdb keeps only in-frame clones here, not all; method: immunoSEQ multiplex PCR. D and trimming come from the DNA, and the V and J calls and clone size come from that table. The sample lists over 200,000 clones, roughly 87% occurring once. The source of this sequence is a man aged 35 to 55 with active or convalescent COVID-19. The sequenced sample was peripheral blood. J is TRBJ1-1 and V is TRBV2; a weak D match, TRBD1 (5 bases). CDR3 amino acids: CASSGMGLDTEAFF. CDR3 nucleotide sequence: TGTGCCAGCAGTGGGATGGGGCTCGACACTGAAGCTTTCTTT.